These T cell receptor beta chains were read from a single sample in a study of shared clonotypes between healthy human individuals. Profiling relied on immunoSEQ multiplex PCR, and the TCRdb table lists in-frame clones only, not all of them. The repertoire holds around 2,000,000 clones, with roughly 96% as singletons. Sequenced: naive CD4+ T cells sorted from blood. The origin of the receptors is a man aged 18 to 30 in good health. Each CDR3 is given with its conserved first and last residue. D genes are given only for firm matches. Clone size is not always given. Where it is, it says once, few, many or a class for expanded clones.

-	TRBJ1-2	-	TRBV28	CASSTGDYGYTF	TGTGCCAGCAGTACGGGGGACTATGGCTACACCTTC
-	TRBJ2-7	TRBD1	TRBV5-1	CASRTGQDYEQYF	TGCGCCAGCAGAACGGGACAGGACTACGAGCAGTACTTC
few	TRBJ1-1	-	TRBV7-9	CASSVDAARSEAFF	TGTGCCAGCAGCGTGGACGCAGCGCGGAGTGAAGCTTTCTTT
-	TRBJ2-3	-	TRBV7-9	CASSLRTGTDTQYF	TGTGCCAGCAGCTTACGGACGGGCACAGATACGCAGTATTTT
-	TRBJ1-4	-	TRBV9	CASSVDLDGGKLFF	TGTGCCAGCAGCGTCGATCTCGACGGTGGAAAACTGTTTTTT
-	TRBJ2-2	-	TRBV5-1	CASSLAFGSGELFF	TGCGCCAGCAGCTTGGCCTTTGGATCCGGGGAGCTGTTTTTT
-	TRBJ1-6	TRBD1	TRBV18	CASSRSDRESSPLHF	TGTGCCAGCTCACGGAGCGACAGGGAGAGTTCACCCCTCCACTTT
-	TRBJ2-1	TRBD2	TRBV28	CASRNQGLAGVNEQFF	TGTGCCAGCAGGAACCAAGGACTAGCGGGAGTTAATGAGCAGTTCTTC
-	TRBJ1-2	TRBD1	TRBV5-5	CASSLGIGTGGNYGYTF	TGTGCCAGCAGCTTGGGAATTGGGACAGGGGGAAACTATGGCTACACCTTC
-	TRBJ1-1	-	TRBV10-3	CAISESLAEAFF	TGTGCCATCAGTGAGTCACTCGCTGAAGCTTTCTTT
-	TRBJ2-3	TRBD2	TRBV6-5	CASSYPRGAGTQYF	TGTGCCAGCAGTTACCCGCGGGGGGCGGGTACGCAGTATTTT
once	TRBJ2-7	-	TRBV27	CASSFTGREQYF	TGTGCCAGCAGTTTTACAGGGCGCGAGCAGTACTTC
-	TRBJ2-4	TRBD1	TRBV10-3	CAISERQGLAKNIQYF	TGTGCCATCAGTGAGAGACAGGGCCTAGCCAAAAACATTCAGTACTTC
-	TRBJ2-7	TRBD1	TRBV15	CATSRDQGAFEQYF	TGTGCCACCAGCAGAGATCAGGGGGCCTTCGAGCAGTACTTC
-	TRBJ1-2	TRBD1	TRBV6-5	CASRRPGQGAHGYTF	TGTGCCAGCAGACGACCGGGACAGGGGGCACATGGCTACACCTTC
-	TRBJ1-6	TRBD1	TRBV27	CASSTRTGSNSPLHF	TGTGCCAGCAGTACTAGGACAGGAAGTAATTCACCCCTCCACTTT
-	TRBJ1-2	-	TRBV6-6	CASSYGTAKGDYGYTF	TGTGCCAGCAGTTACGGGACGGCCAAGGGGGACTATGGCTACACCTTC
-	TRBJ1-2	-	TRBV11-2	CASSLVGMGGSLRNYGYTF	TGTGCCAGCAGCTTAGTGGGGATGGGGGGCTCCCTCCGAAACTATGGCTACACCTTC
-	TRBJ1-4	-	TRBV5-1	CASSLAGHATNEKLFF	TGCGCCAGCAGCTTGGCTGGCCATGCAACTAATGAAAAACTGTTTTTT
-	TRBJ2-3	-	TRBV7-2	CASSLGDDTQYF	TGTGCCAGCAGCTTAGGTGACGACACGCAGTATTTT
-	TRBJ1-1	-	TRBV2	CASSVEQSTEAFF	TGTGCCAGTTCCGTTGAGCAGAGCACTGAAGCTTTCTTT
-	TRBJ2-7	TRBD2	TRBV6-1	CASGSGTYYEQYF	TGTGCCAGTGGGAGCGGGACCTACTACGAGCAGTACTTC
once	TRBJ1-6	-	TRBV30	CAWMERLGRLNSPLHF	TGTGCCTGGATGGAGCGGCTCGGGAGATTAAATTCACCCCTCCACTTT
-	TRBJ1-1	-	TRBV18	CASSPPRLAEAFF	TGTGCCAGCTCACCACCGAGATTGGCAGAAGCTTTCTTT
-	TRBJ1-6	-	TRBV21-1	CASSKSGRGKSSYNSPLHF	TGTGCCAGCAGCAAATCGGGCAGGGGAAAAAGCTCCTATAATTCACCCCTCCACTTT
-	TRBJ2-7	-	TRBV7-2	CASSLTHIGSREQYF	TGTGCCAGCAGCTTAACGCATATTGGGTCTCGGGAGCAGTACTTC
-	TRBJ2-5	-	TRBV9	CASSVGGSIPETQYF	TGTGCCAGCAGCGTGGGGGGCAGCATTCCAGAGACCCAGTACTTC
-	TRBJ1-6	TRBD1	TRBV27	CASSLTGGNSPLHF	TGTGCCAGCAGTTTAACAGGGGGCAATTCACCCCTCCACTTT
-	TRBJ2-5	TRBD2	TRBV6-1	CASSSRGGLLETQYF	TGTGCCAGCAGTTCTCGGGGGGGCCTTTTGGAGACCCAGTACTTC
-	TRBJ2-3	-	TRBV6-5	CASSPIGPATHTQYF	TGTGCCAGCAGTCCCATCGGGCCCGCCACCCATACGCAGTATTTT
-	TRBJ2-3	-	TRBV5-1	CASSLGGMTSTDTQYF	TGCGCCAGCAGCTTGGGTGGGATGACGAGCACAGATACGCAGTATTTT
-	TRBJ2-1	TRBD2	TRBV29-1	CSATTSGKYNEQFF	TGCAGCGCAACGACTAGCGGGAAATATAATGAGCAGTTCTTC
-	TRBJ2-3	-	TRBV7-9	CASSFLGQSTDTQYF	TGTGCCAGCAGCTTCCTAGGTCAAAGCACAGATACGCAGTATTTT
once	TRBJ2-1	TRBD2	TRBV29-1	CSVVRGNGEQFF	TGCAGCGTTGTGCGGGGGAATGGGGAGCAGTTCTTC
-	TRBJ2-5	-	TRBV6-6	CASAGRGVETQYF	TGTGCCAGCGCGGGCAGGGGGGTAGAGACCCAGTACTTC
-	TRBJ2-3	-	TRBV7-3	CASSPYVGTDTQYF	TGTGCCAGCAGCCCCTACGTAGGCACAGATACGCAGTATTTT
-	TRBJ1-1	-	TRBV10-3	CAISESNRRNTEAFF	TGTGCCATCAGTGAGTCGAACAGGAGGAACACTGAAGCTTTCTTT
-	TRBJ2-5	TRBD1	TRBV30	CAWSAGQGAQETQYF	TGTGCCTGGAGCGCCGGGCAGGGGGCCCAAGAGACCCAGTACTTC
-	TRBJ2-3	-	TRBV13	CASSLGFRDATDTQYF	TGTGCCAGCAGCTTAGGATTCCGGGACGCCACAGATACGCAGTATTTT
-	TRBJ2-5	TRBD2	TRBV2	CASSSGGLRGTQYF	TGTGCCAGCAGTAGCGGGGGACTCCGAGGGACCCAGTACTTC
-	TRBJ2-1	-	TRBV5-4	CASSLGLGMNEQFF	TGTGCCAGCAGCCTTGGGCTTGGGATGAATGAGCAGTTCTTC
-	TRBJ1-2	TRBD1	TRBV27	CASSSGTALYGYTF	TGTGCCAGCAGTTCCGGGACAGCCCTCTATGGCTACACCTTC
-	TRBJ1-6	-	TRBV10-1	CASSDGHSPLHF	TGCGCCAGCAGTGACGGCCATTCACCCCTCCACTTT
-	TRBJ1-1	-	TRBV11-3	CASSSRLFGDTEAFF	TGTGCCAGCAGCTCTAGACTGTTTGGGGACACTGAAGCTTTCTTT
-	TRBJ2-1	-	TRBV5-4	CASSFDHNEQFF	TGTGCCAGCAGCTTTGATCACAATGAGCAGTTCTTC
once	TRBJ2-7	TRBD1	TRBV2	CASSRDRVISYEQYF	TGTGCCAGCAGCCGGGACAGGGTAATTTCCTACGAGCAGTACTTC
-	TRBJ2-7	-	TRBV7-2	CASSSRLETYEQYF	TGTGCCAGCAGCTCCCGATTAGAAACCTACGAGCAGTACTTC
-	TRBJ1-6	-	TRBV5-1	CASSWGDSQAFSYNSPLHF	TGCGCCAGCAGCTGGGGGGATTCACAGGCCTTCTCCTATAATTCACCCCTCCACTTT
-	TRBJ2-7	TRBD1	TRBV2	CASVPPGQYYEQYF	TGTGCCAGCGTTCCCCCGGGACAGTACTACGAGCAGTACTTC
-	TRBJ1-4	-	TRBV30	CAWSVTGTTNEKLFF	TGTGCCTGGAGTGTTACCGGGACAACTAATGAAAAACTGTTTTTT